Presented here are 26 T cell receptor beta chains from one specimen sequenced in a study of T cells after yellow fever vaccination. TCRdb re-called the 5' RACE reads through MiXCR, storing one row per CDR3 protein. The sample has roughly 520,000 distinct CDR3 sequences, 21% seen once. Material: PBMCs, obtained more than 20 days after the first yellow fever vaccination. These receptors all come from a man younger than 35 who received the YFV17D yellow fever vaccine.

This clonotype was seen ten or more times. The chain's CDR3 is CASSLGESYNEQFF. DNA for the CDR3: TGTGCCAGCAGCTTGGGAGAGTCCTACAATGAGCAGTTCTTC. The J gene is TRBJ2-1, the V gene TRBV5-5; D remains unclear. Germline lookup yields CDR1 SGHKS and CDR2 YYEKEE (reference sequence). The CDR3 sequence is 14 residues long. V lost 0 bases and J 1 base, leaving 5 bases between the germline ends.

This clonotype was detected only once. The CDR3 DNA follows: TGTGCCACCTCTATAGCGGGGGGCCTCACAGATACGCAGTATTTT. Translating gives CATSIAGGLTDTQYF. The chain combines TRBV10-3 with TRBJ2-3; 10 positions match TRBD2. V lost 10 bases to trimming and J lost 2 bases; unmatched junction nucleotides: 9. Germline V CDR1 and CDR2: ENHRY, SYGVKD. The CDR3 covers 15 residues.

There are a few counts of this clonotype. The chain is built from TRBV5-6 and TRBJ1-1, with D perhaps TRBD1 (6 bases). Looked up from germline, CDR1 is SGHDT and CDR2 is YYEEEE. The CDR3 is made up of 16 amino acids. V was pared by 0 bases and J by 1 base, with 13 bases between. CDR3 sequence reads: CASSLVITGTNTEAFF. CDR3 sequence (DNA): TGTGCCAGCAGCTTGGTAATTACAGGGACGAACACTGAAGCTTTCTTT.

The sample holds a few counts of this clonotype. For the CDR3, the DNA is TGCAGCGTTGAGGACTATGGCTACACCTTC. It is translated as CSVEDYGYTF. This chain joins TRBV29-1 and TRBJ1-2, with D uncertain. The CDR3 extends over 10 amino acids. Per the germline V gene, CDR1 is SQVTM and CDR2 is ANQGSEA. Trimming removed 3 bases from V and 3 bases from J, with 2 bases in between. Full variable domain (outside the CDR3, taken from reference TRBV29-1 and TRBJ1-2): SAVISQKPSRDICQRGTSLTIQCQVDSQVTMMFWYRQQPGQSLTLIATANQGSEATYESGFVIDKFPISRPNLTFSTLTVSNMSPEDSSIYLCSVEDYGYTFGSGTRLTVV.

CDR3 DNA sequence: TGTGCCAGCAGGTTACAAACCACCTCCTACAATGAGCAGTTCTTC. Translation gives CASRLQTTSYNEQFF. V is TRBV6-5 and J is TRBJ2-1; D is uncertain. Trimming shortened V by 6 bases and J by 0 bases, and 12 bases separated the two germline ends. Germline values: CDR1 MNHEY, CDR2 SVGAGI. The CDR3 loop spans 15 amino acids.

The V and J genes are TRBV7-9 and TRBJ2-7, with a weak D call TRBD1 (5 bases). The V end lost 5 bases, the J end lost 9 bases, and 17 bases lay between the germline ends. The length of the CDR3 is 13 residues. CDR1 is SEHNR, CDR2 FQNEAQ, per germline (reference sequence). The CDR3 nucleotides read TGTGCCAGCAGCCCACCAGGGCAGGTTTGGCAGTACGTC. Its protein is CASSPPGQVWQYV.

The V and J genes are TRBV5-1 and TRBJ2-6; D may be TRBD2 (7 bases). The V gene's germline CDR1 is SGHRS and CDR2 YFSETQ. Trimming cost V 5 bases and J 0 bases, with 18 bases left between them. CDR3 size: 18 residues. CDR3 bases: TGCGCCAGCAGGTTTGACGGGGGGCCCTTCTCTGGGGCCAACGTCCTGACTTTC. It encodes CASRFDGGPFSGANVLTF.

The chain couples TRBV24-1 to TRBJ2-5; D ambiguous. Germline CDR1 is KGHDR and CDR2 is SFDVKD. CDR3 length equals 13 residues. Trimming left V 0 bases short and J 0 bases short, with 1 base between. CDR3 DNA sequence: TGTGCCACCAGTGATTTGGACCAAGAGACCCAGTACTTC. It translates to CATSDLDQETQYF.

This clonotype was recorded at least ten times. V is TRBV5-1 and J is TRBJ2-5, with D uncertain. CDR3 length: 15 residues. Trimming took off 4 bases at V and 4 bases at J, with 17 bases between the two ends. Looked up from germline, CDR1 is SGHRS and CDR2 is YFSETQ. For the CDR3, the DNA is TGCGCCAGCAGCCCGGAACGTCACAAAGGAGAGACCCAGTACTTC. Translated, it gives CASSPERHKGETQYF.

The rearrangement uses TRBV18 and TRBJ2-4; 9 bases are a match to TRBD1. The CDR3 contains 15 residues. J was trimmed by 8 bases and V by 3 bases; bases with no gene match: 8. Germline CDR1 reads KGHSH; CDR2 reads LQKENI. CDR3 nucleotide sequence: TGTGCCAGCTCACCCAGGTGGGACAGGGAGGACATTCAGTACTTC. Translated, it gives CASSPRWDREDIQYF.

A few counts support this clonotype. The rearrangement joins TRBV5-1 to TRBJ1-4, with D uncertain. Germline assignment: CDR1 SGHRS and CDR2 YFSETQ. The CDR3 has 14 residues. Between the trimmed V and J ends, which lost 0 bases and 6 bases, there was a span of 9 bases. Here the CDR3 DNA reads TGCGCCAGCAGCTTGGTTCCGGGCGATGAAAAACTGTTTTTT. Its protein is CASSLVPGDEKLFF.

The CDR3 reads CASSNPWAEEAFF. The CDR3 region has the DNA TGTGCCAGCAGCAATCCGTGGGCAGAAGAAGCTTTCTTT. The chain joins TRBV7-9 to TRBJ1-1; D remains unclear. This CDR3 comprises 13 residues. Germline CDR1 is SEHNR and CDR2 is FQNEAQ (reference sequence). V lost 5 bases, J lost 8 bases, and 15 bases lay in between.

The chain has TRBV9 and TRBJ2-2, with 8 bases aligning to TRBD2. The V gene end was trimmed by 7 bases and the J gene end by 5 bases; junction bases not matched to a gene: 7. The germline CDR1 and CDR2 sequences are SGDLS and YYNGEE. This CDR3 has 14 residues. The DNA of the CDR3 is TGTGCCAGCGGCAGCGGGGGTGGTACCGGGGAGCTGTTTTTT. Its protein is CASGSGGGTGELFF. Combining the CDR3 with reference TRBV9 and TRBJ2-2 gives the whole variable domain DSGVTQTPKHLITATGQRVTLRCSPRSGDLSVYWYQQSLDQGLQFLIQYYNGEERAKGNILERFSAQQFPDLHSELNLSSLELGDSALYFCASGSGGGTGELFFGEGSRLTVL.

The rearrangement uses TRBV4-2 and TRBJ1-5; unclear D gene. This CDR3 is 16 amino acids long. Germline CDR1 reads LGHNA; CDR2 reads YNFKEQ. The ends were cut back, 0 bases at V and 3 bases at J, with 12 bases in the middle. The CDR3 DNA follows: TGTGCCAGCAGCCAAGACCTTCCGGGGTTCAATCAGCCCCAGCATTTT. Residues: CASSQDLPGFNQPQHF.

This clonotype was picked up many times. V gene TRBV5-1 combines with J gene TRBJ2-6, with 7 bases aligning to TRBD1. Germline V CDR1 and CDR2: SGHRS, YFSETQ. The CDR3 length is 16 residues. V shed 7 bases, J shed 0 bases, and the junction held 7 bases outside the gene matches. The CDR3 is CASDRDGTSGANVLTF. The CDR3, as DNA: TGCGCCAGCGACAGGGACGGGACCTCTGGGGCCAACGTCCTGACTTTC.

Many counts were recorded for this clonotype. CDR3 in DNA: TGCGCCAGCAGTGGAGGTGGGGGAGGCACAGATACGCAGTATTTT. Translated, it gives CASSGGGGGTDTQYF. The chain recombines TRBV10-2 with TRBJ2-3; the D gene could be TRBD1 or TRBD2 (5 bases each). V dropped 4 bases and J dropped 1 base, with 12 bases sitting between them. Per germline, CDR1 WSHSY and CDR2 SAAADI. The CDR3 runs to 15 residues.

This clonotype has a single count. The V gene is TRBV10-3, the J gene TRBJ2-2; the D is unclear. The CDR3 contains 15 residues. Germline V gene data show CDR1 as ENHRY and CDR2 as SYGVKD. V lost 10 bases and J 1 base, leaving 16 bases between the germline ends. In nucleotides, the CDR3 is TGTGCCACCGCCCCAACATACCAGAACACCGGGGAGCTGTTTTTT. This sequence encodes CATAPTYQNTGELFF.

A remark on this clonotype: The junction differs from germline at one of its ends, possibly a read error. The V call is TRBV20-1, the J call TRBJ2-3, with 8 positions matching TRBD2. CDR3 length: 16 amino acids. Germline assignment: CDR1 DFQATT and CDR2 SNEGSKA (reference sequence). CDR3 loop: CSARVSSGGSTDTQYF. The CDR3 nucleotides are TGCAGTGCGAGAGTATCCAGCGGGGGCAGCACAGATACGCAGTATTTT.

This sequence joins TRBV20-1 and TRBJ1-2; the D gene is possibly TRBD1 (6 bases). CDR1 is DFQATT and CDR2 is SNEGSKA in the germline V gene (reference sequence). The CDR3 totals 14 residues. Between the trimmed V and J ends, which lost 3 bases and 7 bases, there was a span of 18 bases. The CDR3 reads CSASPLGGMGGYTF. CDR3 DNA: TGCAGTGCTAGTCCCCTCGGGGGCATGGGTGGCTACACCTTC.

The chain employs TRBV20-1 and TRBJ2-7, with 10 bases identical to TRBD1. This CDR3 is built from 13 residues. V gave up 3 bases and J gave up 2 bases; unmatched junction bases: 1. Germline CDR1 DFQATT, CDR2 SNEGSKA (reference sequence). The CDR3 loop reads CSARTGGPYEQYV. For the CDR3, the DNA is TGCAGTGCTAGGACAGGGGGCCCCTACGAGCAGTACGTC.

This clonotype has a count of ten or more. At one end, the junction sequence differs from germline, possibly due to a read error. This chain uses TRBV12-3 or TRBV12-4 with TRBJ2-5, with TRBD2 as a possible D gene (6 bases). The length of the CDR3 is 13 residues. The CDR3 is CASSLGRKETQYF. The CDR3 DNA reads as TGCGCCAGCAGCTTGGGGAGGAAAGAGACCCAGTACTTC.

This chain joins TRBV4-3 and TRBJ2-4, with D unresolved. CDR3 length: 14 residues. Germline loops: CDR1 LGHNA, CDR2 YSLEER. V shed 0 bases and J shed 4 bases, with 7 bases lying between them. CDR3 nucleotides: TGCGCCAGCAGCCAAGAGCCCACAAAAAACATTCAGTACTTC. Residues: CASSQEPTKNIQYF.

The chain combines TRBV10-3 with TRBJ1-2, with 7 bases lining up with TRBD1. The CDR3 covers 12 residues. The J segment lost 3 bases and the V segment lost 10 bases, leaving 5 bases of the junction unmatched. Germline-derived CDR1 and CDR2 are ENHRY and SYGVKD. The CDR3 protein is CATHRGYYGYTF. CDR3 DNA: TGTGCCACCCACAGGGGATACTATGGCTACACCTTC.

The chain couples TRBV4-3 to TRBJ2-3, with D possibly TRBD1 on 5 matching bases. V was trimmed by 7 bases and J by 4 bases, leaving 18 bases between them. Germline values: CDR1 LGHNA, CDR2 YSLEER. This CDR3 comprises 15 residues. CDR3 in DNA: TGCGCCAGCACCCCAGGGTCGCTGGGGCCAGATACGCAGTATTTT. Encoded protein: CASTPGSLGPDTQYF.

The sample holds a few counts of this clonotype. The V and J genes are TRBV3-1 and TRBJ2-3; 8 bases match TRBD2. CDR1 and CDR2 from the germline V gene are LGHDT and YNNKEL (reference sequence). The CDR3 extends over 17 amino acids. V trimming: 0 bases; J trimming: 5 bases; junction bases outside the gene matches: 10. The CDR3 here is CASSQEFAGLGRDTQYF. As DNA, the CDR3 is TGTGCCAGCAGCCAAGAATTTGCGGGACTAGGAAGAGATACGCAGTATTTT.

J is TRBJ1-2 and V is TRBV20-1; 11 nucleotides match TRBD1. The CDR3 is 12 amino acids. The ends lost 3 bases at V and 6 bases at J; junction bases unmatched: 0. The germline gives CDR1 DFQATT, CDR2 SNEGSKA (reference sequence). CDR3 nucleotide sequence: TGCAGTGCTAGGGACAGGGGGCATGGCTACACCTTC. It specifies CSARDRGHGYTF.